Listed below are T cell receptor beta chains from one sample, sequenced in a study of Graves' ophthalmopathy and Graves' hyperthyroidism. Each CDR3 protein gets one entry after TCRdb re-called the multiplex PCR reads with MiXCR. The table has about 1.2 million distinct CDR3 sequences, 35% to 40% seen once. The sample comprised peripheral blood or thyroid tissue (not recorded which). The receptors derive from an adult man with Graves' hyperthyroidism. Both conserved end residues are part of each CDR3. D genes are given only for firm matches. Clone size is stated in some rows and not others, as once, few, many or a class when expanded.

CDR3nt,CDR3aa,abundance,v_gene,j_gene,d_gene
TGTGCCAGCAGCTCCGTCCCCTATGGCTACACCTTC,CASSSVPYGYTF,many,TRBV9,TRBJ1-2,NA
TGTGCCAGCAGTTTAAGTGGTATGCAGCCCCAGCATTTT,CASSLSGMQPQHF,many,TRBV12-3/TRBV12-4,TRBJ1-5,NA
TGTGCCAGCAGTCATACTAGCGACAGCTCCTACGAGCAGTACTTC,CASSHTSDSSYEQYF,many,TRBV7-9,TRBJ2-7,TRBD2
NA,CATSGLGRTPGSCFF,NA,TRBV24-1,TRBJ2-2,NA
TGTGCCAGCAGTGCCCCAGGGGGCCGCAATCAGCCCCAGCATTTT,CASSAPGGRNQPQHF,many,TRBV12-3/TRBV12-4,TRBJ1-5,TRBD1
TGTGCCAGCACCGTGACAGGGGTATATGGCTACACCTTC,CASTVTGVYGYTF,many,TRBV2,TRBJ1-2,TRBD1
TGCAGCGTTGATGGACTAGCGGGCGGAAAACTGTTTTTT,CSVDGLAGGKLFF,NA,TRBV29-1,TRBJ1-4,NA
TGTGCCAGCAGCAAGGGTGGGGGCACCTACGAGCATTCACCCCTCCACTTT,CASSKGGGTYEHSPLHF,NA,TRBV7-3,TRBJ1-6,NA
TGTGCCAGCGGTGACAGGGTGGAAGGCTACACCTTC,CASGDRVEGYTF,few,TRBV7-9,TRBJ1-2,TRBD1
TGTGCCAGCAGCTCGGACAGGCGGGGCGGCTATGGCTACACCTTC,CASSSDRRGGYGYTF,NA,TRBV7-2,TRBJ1-2,TRBD1
TGTGCCATCAGTGAGCAGACTTACACCGGGGAGCTGTTTTTT,CAISEQTYTGELFF,many,TRBV10-3,TRBJ2-2,NA
TGTGCTATCCCCCGGAGGACCCCCCGGGAGACCCAGTACTTC,CAIPRRTPRETQYF,NA,TRBV12-3/TRBV12-4,TRBJ2-5,NA
TGCGCCAGCAGCCAAGAGTACGACAGGGGTTACGAAAAACTGTTTTTT,CASSQEYDRGYEKLFF,NA,TRBV4-3,TRBJ1-4,TRBD1
TGTGCCAGCAGTTACAACAGGGCCCACGAGCAGTACTTC,CASSYNRAHEQYF,NA,TRBV6-5,TRBJ2-7,NA
TGTGCCAGCAGTTTCAGGCAGGGTTCCGGCTACACCTTC,CASSFRQGSGYTF,NA,TRBV11-2,TRBJ1-2,NA
TGTGCCAGCAGCCGGATACAGGACTTC,CASSRIQDF,many,TRBV14,TRBJ2-7,NA
TGTGCCAGCAGTCCACTGACAGGCTACGAGCAGTACTTC,CASSPLTGYEQYF,NA,TRBV12-3/TRBV12-4,TRBJ2-7,NA
TGCAGTTCCACGGAGGGCGACGAGACCCAGTACTTC,CSSTEGDETQYF,many,TRBV20-1,TRBJ2-5,NA
TGTGCCAGCAGCAAAGGGACAGGGGATGGTGAGACCCAGTACTTC,CASSKGTGDGETQYF,NA,TRBV7-6,TRBJ2-5,TRBD1
TGTGCCAGCAGCCGTCAGGGGTCTGAAGCTTTCTTT,CASSRQGSEAFF,many,TRBV5-1,TRBJ1-1,NA
TGTGCCATCTCCGGACTAGCGGATGAAAAACTGTTTTTT,CAISGLADEKLFF,NA,TRBV10-3,TRBJ1-4,NA
TGTGCCATCAGTGATCGGGGACCGAAGACCCAGTACTTC,CAISDRGPKTQYF,NA,TRBV10-3,TRBJ2-5,NA
TGTGCCAGCAGCTCCTCTTCCGGGACAGACTACGAGCAGTACTTC,CASSSSSGTDYEQYF,NA,TRBV7-2,TRBJ2-7,TRBD1
TGTGCCACCAGCAGCTCCGGACAGGGGTTTCCGGAGACCCAGTACTTC,CATSSSGQGFPETQYF,NA,TRBV15,TRBJ2-5,TRBD1
TGTGCCAGTTACCCTCGGGGGGGTGATCAGCCCCAGCATTTT,CASYPRGGDQPQHF,NA,TRBV19,TRBJ1-5,NA
TGCAGTGCTAGAGTGGCGGGAGGGCTCGGGGAGCAGTACTTC,CSARVAGGLGEQYF,few,TRBV20-1,TRBJ2-7,TRBD2
TGCAGTGCTACAAGCGGGAGCGCCACCGGGGAGCTGTTTTTT,CSATSGSATGELFF,NA,TRBV20-1,TRBJ2-2,TRBD2
TGTGCCAGCAGCCATGAACAGGGTGTAGTGGAAAAACTGTTTTTT,CASSHEQGVVEKLFF,NA,TRBV4-2,TRBJ1-4,NA
TGCAGCGTCATTCGACTAGCGGGAGGGGAGACCCAGTACTTC,CSVIRLAGGETQYF,many,TRBV29-1,TRBJ2-5,TRBD2
TGTGCCAGCGGAGCCCTAGGGGAGGGAGTCGAGACCCAGTACTTC,CASGALGEGVETQYF,NA,TRBV2,TRBJ2-5,TRBD2
TGTGCCAGCAGCCAAACTTGGACGGCTAACTATGGCTACACCTTC,CASSQTWTANYGYTF,many,TRBV11-2,TRBJ1-2,NA
TGTGCCAGCAGTTCAGGGGGACGTCCTGAAGAGACCCAGTACTTC,CASSSGGRPEETQYF,NA,TRBV11-3,TRBJ2-5,TRBD1
TGTGCCAGCAGCCCATCCGGGACAGTCTACGAGCAGTACTTC,CASSPSGTVYEQYF,many,TRBV7-8,TRBJ2-7,TRBD1
TGTGCCAGCAGCTTGGTGGGACCTTATGGCTACACCTTC,CASSLVGPYGYTF,NA,TRBV7-6,TRBJ1-2,NA
TGTGCCAGCAGTTACGAGGGATCAGTTTCACCCCCCCACTTT,CASSYEGSVSPPHF,NA,TRBV7-2,TRBJ1-6,NA
TGCAGCGTTGACGGCGGGGGGGCCAACGTCCTGACTTTC,CSVDGGGANVLTF,NA,TRBV29-1,TRBJ2-6,NA
TGTGCCAGCAGCTCCGGGTCCCGTTTGTCCGGGGAGCTGTTTTTT,CASSSGSRLSGELFF,many,TRBV9,TRBJ2-2,NA
TGTGCCAGCACCTCCTTAGGGGTGTGGCAGACCAGATATAGCAATCAGCCCCAGCATTTT,CASTSLGVWQTRYSNQPQHF,few,TRBV7-8,TRBJ1-5,NA
TGTGCCAGCAGCTCGCTCCCGGCTGGAAACACCATATATTTT,CASSSLPAGNTIYF,NA,TRBV5-6,TRBJ1-3,NA
TGTGCCAGCAGCCAGCGACAGGGGAGCTCCTACGAGCAGTACTTC,CASSQRQGSSYEQYF,many,TRBV14,TRBJ2-7,TRBD1